These 21 T cell receptor beta chains came from one sample sequenced in a study of beta chain features in type 1 diabetes. All of the isolated RNA was reverse transcribed, so expressed TCRB transcripts were sequenced. Assay used: immunoSEQ multiplex PCR; TCRdb lists only in-frame clones, some missing. The table lists roughly 500,000 clones, around 10% of them singletons. Sequencing was carried out using naive CD4+ T cells from blood. The receptors shown here come from a woman aged 18-35 years in good health.

This clone was seen only a few times. This chain links TRBV30 with TRBJ2-7, with D perhaps matching TRBD1 (5 bases). The V and J ends lost 0 bases and 6 bases respectively, with 12 bases between them. The germline V gene encodes CDR1 GTSNPN and CDR2 SVGIG (reference sequence). The CDR3 length is 13 residues. CDR3 sequence: CAWSVQGVGEQYF. The CDR3 region has the DNA TGTGCCTGGAGTGTACAAGGGGTGGGCGAGCAGTACTTC.

This clone has just a few counts. This chain connects TRBV29-1 to TRBJ1-2; TRBD1 aligns across 10 bases. With 4 bases clipped from V and 4 bases from J, the junction kept 3 bases outside the gene matches. From germline, CDR1 is SQVTM and CDR2 ANQGSEA. The length of the CDR3 is 13 residues. The CDR3 sequence: CSVGDRGGYGYTF. CDR3 in DNA: TGCAGCGTTGGGGACAGGGGCGGCTATGGCTACACCTTC.

The gene calls are TRBV6-6 and TRBJ2-6; the D gene is possibly TRBD1 (6 bases). The CDR3 loop spans 15 amino acids. The germline CDR1 and CDR2 sequences are MNHNY and SVGAGI (reference sequence). The V gene lost 2 bases and the J gene lost 3 bases, with 8 bases spanning the gap. The CDR3 loop is CASSYGGGGANVLTF. CDR3 sequence (DNA): TGTGCCAGCAGTTACGGGGGCGGTGGGGCCAACGTCCTGACTTTC.

In its sample, this clone was seen a few times. This chain links TRBV14 with TRBJ2-7; tentatively, D is TRBD1 (5 bases). Per the germline V gene, CDR1 is SGHDN and CDR2 is FVKESK. The V end was cut by 4 bases, the J end by 6 bases, with 19 bases between. The CDR3 has 15 residues. This CDR3 is CASSRNPLRDFEQYF. The CDR3 DNA sequence: TGTGCCAGCAGCCGTAATCCCCTCAGGGATTTCGAGCAGTACTTC.

This clone appeared many times. The rearrangement uses TRBV29-1 and TRBJ1-2; 7 positions agree with TRBD1. The CDR3 is 14 residues long. Trimming at V came to 8 bases and at J to 4 bases, leaving 13 bases not matched to a gene. The V gene's germline CDR1 is SQVTM and CDR2 ANQGSEA. As DNA, the CDR3 is TGCAGCCCTCCCCGGGACAGCCCTTTCTATGGCTACACCTTC. The encoded protein is CSPPRDSPFYGYTF.

The genes are TRBV13 and TRBJ1-2; D call uncertain. The CDR3 contains 11 residues. Trimming pared 4 bases from V and 5 bases from J, leaving 5 bases between. Per germline, CDR1 PRHDT and CDR2 FYEKMQ (reference sequence). CDR3 sequence: CASSSLYGYTF. The CDR3 nucleotides read TGTGCCAGCAGCTCGTTGTATGGCTACACCTTC.

The chain's CDR3 is CASSARPETQYF. CDR3 DNA: TGTGCCAGCAGTGCCAGGCCGGAGACCCAGTACTTC. V and J are TRBV2 and TRBJ2-5; D unresolved. Germline CDR1 is SNHLY and CDR2 is FYNNEI. Between the trimmed V and J ends, which lost 4 bases and 5 bases, there was a span of 8 bases. The CDR3 is made up of 12 amino acids.

Points on this clone: This same CDR3 is encoded by further DNA sequences in the sample. The V and J genes are TRBV18 and TRBJ2-5; 12 nucleotides match TRBD1. The CDR3 is made up of 15 amino acids. The junction had 1 base not matched to a gene; V was cut back by 3 bases and J by 2 bases. Germline V CDR1 and CDR2: KGHSH, LQKENI. The CDR3 sequence is CASSPGQGAQETQYF. The CDR3, as DNA: TGTGCCAGCTCACCGGGACAGGGGGCTCAAGAGACCCAGTACTTC. The whole variable domain, remainder taken from reference TRBV18 and TRBJ2-5, is NAGVMQNPRHLVRRRGQEARLRCSPMKGHSHVYWYRQLPEEGLKFMVYLQKENIIDESGMPKERFSAEFPKEGPSILRIQQVVRGDSAAYFCASSPGQGAQETQYFGPGTRLLVL.

This clone was detected only a few times. The V call is TRBV28, the J call TRBJ1-6; D call uncertain. The CDR3 runs to 11 residues. Germline lookup yields CDR1 MDHEN and CDR2 SYDVKM. Trimming cost V 7 bases and J 7 bases, with 5 bases left between them. The CDR3 region is CASTKNSPLHF. Written as DNA, the CDR3 is TGTGCCAGCACTAAGAATTCACCCCTCCACTTT.

This clone came up a few times. The chain carries TRBV7-2 and TRBJ2-5; D gene unclear. The CDR3 spans 14 residues. V was shortened by 0 bases and J by 5 bases, with 10 bases between the two germline ends. Germline V lookup: CDR1 SGHTA, CDR2 FQGNSA. DNA for the CDR3: TGTGCCAGCAGCTTAGCTGGGGATCTGGAGACCCAGTACTTC. Residues: CASSLAGDLETQYF.

This chain joins TRBV7-9 and TRBJ2-1, with TRBD2 identical over 9 bases. The length of the CDR3 is 16 residues. V dropped 5 bases and J dropped 2; count of bases not matched to a gene: 7. CDR1 is SEHNR and CDR2 is FQNEAQ in the germline V gene (reference sequence). In DNA, the CDR3 is TGTGCCAGCAGCCATGAGACTAGCGGAGCCTACAATGAGCAGTTCTTC. Encoded protein: CASSHETSGAYNEQFF.

This clone showed up just a few times. J is TRBJ1-2 and V is TRBV2; D is undetermined. V was shortened by 4 bases and J by 4 bases, with 10 bases between the two germline ends. Germline CDR1 and CDR2: SNHLY and FYNNEI. CDR3 size: 13 residues. The CDR3 spells CASSGTGIYGYTF. The CDR3 DNA sequence: TGTGCCAGCAGTGGGACCGGGATCTATGGCTACACCTTC.

This chain joins TRBV6-4 and TRBJ1-1; D possibly corresponds to TRBD1 (5 bases). The germline V gene has CDR1 MRHNA and CDR2 SNTAGT. Trimming removed 0 bases at V and 10 bases at J, with 15 bases between. This CDR3 has 14 amino acids. The chain's CDR3 is CASSDSRRQGRAFF. For the CDR3, the DNA is TGTGCCAGCAGTGACTCTCGACGGCAGGGTCGAGCTTTCTTT.

The chain recombines TRBV11-1 with TRBJ1-1, with D perhaps matching TRBD1 (6 bases). Trimming took 5 bases from V and 1 from J, leaving 11 bases between them. The CDR3 has 14 residues. Germline assignment: CDR1 SGHAT and CDR2 FQDESV (reference sequence). The CDR3: CASSDRTANTEAFF. The CDR3 nucleotides read TGTGCCAGCAGCGACCGGACAGCGAACACTGAAGCTTTCTTT.

This clone appeared a few times. The CDR3, as DNA: TGTGCCAGCAGTTTATTGAGGGGTCCCGGGGAGCTGTTTTTT. Residues: CASSLLRGPGELFF. The chain couples TRBV28 to TRBJ2-2; D tentatively reads TRBD1 or TRBD2 (5 bases each). Germline CDR1 and CDR2: MDHEN and SYDVKM. V lost 1 base, J lost 6 bases, and 9 bases lay in between. CDR3 size: 14 residues.

V usage is TRBV5-1 and J usage is TRBJ2-2; D may correspond to TRBD1 or TRBD2 (5 bases each). V shed 4 bases and J shed 2 bases, with 21 bases lying between them. Per germline, CDR1 SGHRS and CDR2 YFSETQ. The CDR3 totals 18 residues. CDR3 DNA sequence: TGCGCCAGCAGCGGGGCTTCAAGAGGGCTAGAAAACACCGGGGAGCTGTTTTTT. It is translated as CASSGASRGLENTGELFF.

This chain connects TRBV21-1 to TRBJ2-7; the D segment call TRBD2 is taken from the table without a DNA check. TRBV21-1 is a pseudogene locus. This CDR3 region has 13 residues. As DNA, the CDR3 is TGTGCCAGCAGCTCCCGGGAAGCCTACGAGCAGTACTTC. Amino acid sequence: CASSSREAYEQYF.

The V gene is TRBV29-1, the J gene TRBJ1-1; TRBD1 aligns across 8 bases. The germline CDR1 and CDR2 sequences are SQVTM and ANQGSEA. J gave up 0 bases and V 0 bases, and 6 bases lay outside the gene matches. There are 16 residues in the CDR3. The CDR3 nucleotides read TGCAGCGTTGAAGATTATTGGACAGGGATGAACACTGAAGCTTTCTTT. Its protein product is CSVEDYWTGMNTEAFF.

Worth noting for this clone: Additional DNA sequences in this sample encode the identical CDR3. The chain carries TRBV29-1 and TRBJ2-5; no clear D. Germline CDR1 is SQVTM and CDR2 is ANQGSEA. There are 12 residues in the CDR3. V lost 4 bases and J 0 bases, leaving 6 bases between the germline ends. The CDR3 DNA is TGCAGCGTTGTCCGGAACCAAGAGACCCAGTACTTC. As protein: CSVVRNQETQYF. Full variable domain (rest looked up from reference TRBV29-1 and TRBJ2-5): SAVISQKPSRDICQRGTSLTIQCQVDSQVTMMFWYRQQPGQSLTLIATANQGSEATYESGFVIDKFPISRPNLTFSTLTVSNMSPEDSSIYLCSVVRNQETQYFGPGTRLLVL.

This clone came up a few times. This rearrangement joins TRBV7-9 to TRBJ2-3, with 7 bases that match TRBD2. CDR1 and CDR2 from the germline V gene are SEHNR and FQNEAQ (reference sequence). The ends lost 7 bases at V and 2 bases at J; junction bases unmatched: 6. CDR3 length: 14 amino acids. CDR3 amino acids: CASTSRGYTDTQYF. CDR3 DNA sequence: TGTGCCAGCACTTCGCGGGGGTACACAGATACGCAGTATTTT.

This clone has a handful of counts. J is TRBJ2-4 and V is TRBV6-1, with TRBD1 matching over 12 bases. From germline, CDR1 is MNHNS and CDR2 SASEGT. CDR3 length: 16 residues. V was clipped by 3 bases and J by 6 bases; unmatched bases: 6. CDR3 residues: CASSDRDRGPGNIQYF. The CDR3 DNA reads TGTGCCAGCAGTGACCGGGACAGGGGGCCAGGAAACATTCAGTACTTC.